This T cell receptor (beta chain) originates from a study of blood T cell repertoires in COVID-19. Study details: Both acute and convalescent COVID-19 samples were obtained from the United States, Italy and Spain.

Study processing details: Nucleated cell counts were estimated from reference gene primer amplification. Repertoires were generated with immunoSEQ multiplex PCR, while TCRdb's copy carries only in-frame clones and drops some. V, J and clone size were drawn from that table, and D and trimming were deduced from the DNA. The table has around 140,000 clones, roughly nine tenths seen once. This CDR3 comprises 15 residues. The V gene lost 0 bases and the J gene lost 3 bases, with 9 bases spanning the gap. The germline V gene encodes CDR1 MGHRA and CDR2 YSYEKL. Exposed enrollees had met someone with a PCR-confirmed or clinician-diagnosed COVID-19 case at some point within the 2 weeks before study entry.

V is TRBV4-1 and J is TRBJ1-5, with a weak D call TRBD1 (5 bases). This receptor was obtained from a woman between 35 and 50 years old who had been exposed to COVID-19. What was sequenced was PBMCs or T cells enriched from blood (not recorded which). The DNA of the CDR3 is TGCGCCAGCAGCCAAGATTCAGGGCACAATCAGCCCCAGCATTTT. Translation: CASSQDSGHNQPQHF.